What follows are 30 T cell receptor beta chains derived from one specimen sequenced in a study of control samples from healthy donors and cancer patients (dated by TCRdb to 2019 to 2021). Libraries were made using the immunoSEQ multiplex PCR assay. The source is immuneACCESS, and TCRdb retained only in-frame sequences with V and J called. Part of the clones is not carried over; for the studies checked, unresolved V genes explain less than half of this, and the remainder is unexplained. This sample gives about 82,000 clones in total; approximately 89% of them show up just once. Of the sample, around 18% is held by the ten largest clones. Sequencing was performed on blood. These TCRs come from a man between 45 and 60 years old in good health.

The chain uses TRBV6-4 and TRBJ1-2; 9 nucleotides match TRBD1. The CDR3 is 16 residues long. V was pared by 5 bases and J by 6 bases, with 13 bases of the junction left unmatched. Germline V lookup: CDR1 MRHNA, CDR2 SNTAGT. The CDR3 DNA sequence: TGTGCCAGCAGTTTGACAGGGGGGACTTCCTGGGATGGCTACACCTTC. This gives the protein CASSLTGGTSWDGYTF.

The chain carries TRBV4-2 and TRBJ2-1; TRBD2 matches 10 bases. The CDR3 sequence is 14 residues long. V was clipped by 6 bases and J by 5 bases; unmatched bases: 4. The germline V gene has CDR1 LGHNA and CDR2 YNFKEQ. CDR3 in amino acids: CASRILAGDNEQFF. As DNA, the CDR3 is TGTGCCAGCAGGATTCTAGCGGGGGACAATGAGCAGTTCTTC.

J is TRBJ1-2 and V is TRBV29-1; D uncertain. This CDR3 spans 13 amino acids. The germline CDR1 and CDR2 sequences are SQVTM and ANQGSEA. Trimming stripped 4 bases from V and 5 bases from J, with 14 bases between. CDR3 sequence reads: CSVAQQFQYGYTF. CDR3 in DNA: TGCAGCGTTGCACAGCAATTTCAGTATGGCTACACCTTC.

The rearrangement joins TRBV2 to TRBJ2-3; D is ambiguous. Trimming took 7 bases from V and 0 from J, leaving 11 bases between them. The CDR3 has 14 residues. Germline V gene lookup returns CDR1 SNHLY and CDR2 FYNNEI. The chain's CDR3 is CASKKVQSTDTQYF. In DNA form, the CDR3 reads TGTGCCAGCAAAAAGGTACAGAGCACAGATACGCAGTATTTT.

This chain connects TRBV27 to TRBJ2-2; D unclear. The length of the CDR3 is 15 residues. Germline V lookup: CDR1 MNHEY, CDR2 SMNVEV (reference sequence). Trimming took 4 bases from V and 0 from J, leaving 9 bases between them. The CDR3 DNA follows: TGTGCCAGCAGTTATGACGTCGCGAACACCGGGGAGCTGTTTTTT. Its protein is CASSYDVANTGELFF.

V and J are TRBV10-1 and TRBJ1-5; no firm D call. The germline V and J ends were trimmed by 5 bases and 5 bases, with 10 bases remaining between them. This CDR3 has 13 amino acids. Germline CDR1 is WNHNN and CDR2 is SYGVQD (reference sequence). The CDR3, as DNA: TGCGCCAGCAGTTATTGGAAAGATCAGCCCCAGCATTTT. Translating gives CASSYWKDQPQHF.

The chain has TRBV9 and TRBJ2-6; no reliable D call. V lost 0 bases and J 0 bases, leaving 4 bases between the germline ends. Germline V gene lookup returns CDR1 SGDLS and CDR2 YYNGEE. This CDR3 region has 15 residues. The CDR3 DNA follows: TGTGCCAGCAGCGTAGCGGGCTCTGGGGCCAACGTCCTGACTTTC. It specifies CASSVAGSGANVLTF. The full variable domain, in which reference TRBV9 and TRBJ2-6 provide the parts outside the CDR3, is DSGVTQTPKHLITATGQRVTLRCSPRSGDLSVYWYQQSLDQGLQFLIQYYNGEERAKGNILERFSAQQFPDLHSELNLSSLELGDSALYFCASSVAGSGANVLTFGAGSRLTVL.

The J gene is TRBJ2-1, the V gene TRBV12-3 or TRBV12-4, with D unclear. There are 11 residues in the CDR3. Trimming removed 3 bases at V and 6 bases at J, with 3 bases between. The CDR3 here is CASSFSNEQFF. The CDR3 DNA follows: TGTGCCAGCAGTTTCAGCAATGAGCAGTTCTTC.

The chain joins TRBV5-4 to TRBJ2-7; a possible D gene is TRBD2 (6 bases). The CDR3 is made up of 14 amino acids. CDR1 SGHNT and CDR2 YYREEE come from the germline V gene (reference sequence). Between the trimmed V and J ends, which lost 0 bases and 2 bases, there was a span of 9 bases. CDR3 nucleotide sequence: TGTGCCAGCAGCTTGGGTAGCGGCACCTACGAGCAGTACTTC. Its translation is CASSLGSGTYEQYF. Using reference TRBV5-4 and TRBJ2-7 for the parts outside the CDR3, the full variable domain is ETGVTQSPTHLIKTRGQQVTLRCSSQSGHNTVSWYQQALGQGPQFIFQYYREEENGRGNFPPRFSGLQFPNYSSELNVNALELDDSALYLCASSLGSGTYEQYFGPGTRLTVT.

This clone was counted between two and nine times. The chain recombines TRBV4-3 with TRBJ1-2; 9 bases align to TRBD1. J lost 4 bases, V lost 2 bases, and 14 bases had no gene match. This CDR3 has 18 residues. In germline, CDR1 is LGHNA, CDR2 YSLEER. This chain's CDR3 is CASSQQIWGTGMFYGYTF. The CDR3 coding sequence is TGCGCCAGCAGCCAACAGATTTGGGGGACAGGGATGTTCTATGGCTACACCTTC.

The rearrangement uses TRBV5-5 and TRBJ2-7, with D perhaps being TRBD1 or TRBD2 (6 bases each). Trimming pared 4 bases from V and 2 bases from J, leaving 13 bases between. Germline-derived CDR1 and CDR2 are SGHKS and YYEKEE (reference sequence). This CDR3 region has 14 residues. The CDR3 here is CASSPQGGTYEQYF. As DNA, the CDR3 is TGTGCCAGCAGCCCCCAAGGGGGGACCTACGAGCAGTACTTC.

V usage is TRBV18 and J usage is TRBJ2-4; D unresolved. This CDR3 is 13 amino acids long. The V and J ends lost 0 bases and 7 bases respectively, with 7 bases between them. Germline V CDR1 and CDR2: KGHSH, LQKENI. DNA of the CDR3: TGTGCCAGCTCACCACCGCCCGGGAACATTCAGTACTTC. It translates to CASSPPPGNIQYF.

The chain employs TRBV18 and TRBJ2-1; TRBD2 is a possible D gene (6 bases). Trimming took off 3 bases at V and 3 bases at J, with 12 bases between the two ends. Looked up from germline, CDR1 is KGHSH and CDR2 is LQKENI. There are 15 residues in the CDR3. In nucleotides, the CDR3 is TGTGCCAGCTCACCCCAAGGGACTGGCTACAATGAGCAGTTCTTC. Protein: CASSPQGTGYNEQFF.

J is TRBJ1-5 and V is TRBV29-1; D gene unclear. The CDR3 is made up of 13 amino acids. Germline CDR1 SQVTM, CDR2 ANQGSEA. V lost 7 bases to trimming and J lost 5 bases, with 15 bases between them. CDR3 coding DNA: TGCAGCGCGGCGCAAGGACCTGATCAGCCCCAGCATTTT. It translates to CSAAQGPDQPQHF.

The CDR3 DNA reads TGTGCCAGCAGCCAAGACTTGGGACAGGGGCCGGTTGCAGATACGCAGTATTTT. This gives the protein CASSQDLGQGPVADTQYF. This sequence joins TRBV14 and TRBJ2-3; TRBD1 aligns across 10 bases. In germline, CDR1 is SGHDN, CDR2 FVKESK. Trimming cost V 0 bases and J 4 bases; bases outside gene matches: 10. The CDR3 is 18 amino acids.

V gene TRBV5-1 combines with J gene TRBJ1-1, with TRBD1 matching over 7 bases. Germline CDR1 SGHRS, CDR2 YFSETQ. The ends lost 4 bases at V and 3 bases at J; junction bases unmatched: 3. This CDR3 is built from 13 residues. The CDR3 coding sequence is TGCGCCAGCAGCCTCGGACAGGACACTGAAGCTTTCTTT. It yields the protein CASSLGQDTEAFF.

The V and J genes are TRBV19 and TRBJ2-5; 11 bases are a match to TRBD2. V shed 4 bases and J 6 bases; nucleotides not matched to a gene: 7. The V gene's germline CDR1 is LNHDA and CDR2 SQIVND (reference sequence). The CDR3 has 15 residues. This chain's CDR3 is CASSSSGGAGKTQYF. The DNA of the CDR3 is TGTGCCAGTAGTAGTAGCGGGGGGGCCGGAAAGACCCAGTACTTC.

The table lists this clone with a few counts. The chain recombines TRBV19 with TRBJ2-3; D may be TRBD2 (6 bases). Trimming cost V 7 bases and J 3 bases, with 11 bases left between them. Germline V gene lookup returns CDR1 LNHDA and CDR2 SQIVND (reference sequence). The CDR3 consists of 13 residues. CDR3 DNA: TGTGCCAGTAATCTAGCGATAACAGATACGCAGTATTTT. Its translation is CASNLAITDTQYF.

The CDR3 here is CASIRRGRPDYGYTF. The CDR3 nucleotides read TGTGCCAGCATCCGCCGGGGTCGGCCTGACTATGGCTACACCTTC. This chain links TRBV2 with TRBJ1-2; D gene uncertain. The V and J ends lost 7 bases and 3 bases respectively, with 18 bases between them. Germline V gene data show CDR1 as SNHLY and CDR2 as FYNNEI. The CDR3 sequence is 15 residues long.

The rearrangement joins TRBV29-1 to TRBJ1-2, with a tentative D call TRBD1 (5 bases). CDR1 is SQVTM and CDR2 is ANQGSEA in the germline V gene. The CDR3 loop spans 15 amino acids. Trimming cost V 7 bases and J 4 bases, with 22 bases left between them. CDR3 DNA: TGCAGCGCCGGGTCCAGGGATGGGGCCCTCTATGGCTACACCTTC. Translation gives CSAGSRDGALYGYTF. Filled out from reference TRBV29-1 and TRBJ1-2, the complete variable domain reads SAVISQKPSRDICQRGTSLTIQCQVDSQVTMMFWYRQQPGQSLTLIATANQGSEATYESGFVIDKFPISRPNLTFSTLTVSNMSPEDSSIYLCSAGSRDGALYGYTFGSGTRLTVV.

This clone has just one count. The chain is built from TRBV10-1 and TRBJ1-5; D unresolved. Trimming stripped 0 bases from V and 7 bases from J, with 4 bases between. The CDR3 sequence is 12 residues long. CDR1 is WNHNN, CDR2 SYGVQD, per germline (reference sequence). CDR3 sequence reads: CASSESFQPQHF. In DNA form, the CDR3 reads TGCGCCAGCAGTGAGTCATTCCAGCCCCAGCATTTT.

The V and J genes are TRBV30 and TRBJ1-2; D remains unclear. CDR3 length: 13 amino acids. Germline CDR1 GTSNPN, CDR2 SVGIG (reference sequence). The germline V and J ends were trimmed by 0 bases and 0 bases, with 5 bases remaining between them. The CDR3 DNA is TGTGCCTGGAGTGTCAGAGCTAACTATGGCTACACCTTC. It translates to CAWSVRANYGYTF. Variable domain in full (rest from reference TRBV30 and TRBJ1-2): SQTIHQWPATLVQPVGSPLSLECTVEGTSNPNLYWYRQAAGRGLQLLFYSVGIGQISSEVPQNLSASRPQDRQFILSSKKLLLSDSGFYLCAWSVRANYGYTFGSGTRLTVV.

The V and J genes are TRBV4-1 and TRBJ1-5; D is uncertain. The CDR3 sequence is 13 residues long. Looked up from germline, CDR1 is MGHRA and CDR2 is YSYEKL. Deletions cut 3 bases from V and 6 bases from J, with 9 bases between. DNA for the CDR3: TGCGCCAGCAGCCATTCCGTAGGTCAGCCCCAGCATTTT. Translated: CASSHSVGQPQHF.

The genes are TRBV7-2 and TRBJ2-7; TRBD2 might be the D (5 bases). Germline V gives CDR1 SGHTA, CDR2 FQGNSA. The V and J ends lost 0 bases and 2 bases respectively, with 11 bases between them. This CDR3 contains 15 residues. Here the CDR3 DNA reads TGTGCCAGCAGCTTAGCTAGGGCTAGCCCCTACGAGCAGTACTTC. Its translation: CASSLARASPYEQYF.

With respect to this clone: Other nucleotide sequences in the sample specify the same CDR3. The CDR3 here is CASSHGPSYGYTF. The CDR3 nucleotides read TGTGCCAGCAGCCACGGACCGAGCTATGGCTACACCTTC. The rearrangement links TRBV14 to TRBJ1-2; D unclear. This CDR3 contains 13 residues. Germline-derived CDR1 and CDR2 are SGHDN and FVKESK. The ends were cut back, 3 bases at V and 4 bases at J, with 9 bases in the middle. Looking up the rest from reference TRBV14 and TRBJ1-2 gives the full variable domain: EAGVTQFPSHSVIEKGQTVTLRCDPISGHDNLYWYRRVMGKEIKFLLHFVKESKQDESGMPNNRFLAERTGGTYSTLKVQPAELEDSGVYFCASSHGPSYGYTFGSGTRLTVV.

Here the CDR3 DNA reads TGTGCCACCAGTGATCGGACTAGCAGTTCTAGCACAGATACGCAGTATTTT. Translated, it gives CATSDRTSSSSTDTQYF. This chain joins TRBV24-1 and TRBJ2-3, with 8 bases identical to TRBD2. The CDR3 has 17 residues. Germline trimming cut 3 bases from V and 0 bases from J; bases unmatched to any gene: 7. CDR1 is KGHDR and CDR2 is SFDVKD in the germline V gene.

This clone occurred many times. The V and J genes are TRBV7-8 and TRBJ2-7; 8 nucleotides align to TRBD1. The CDR3 is 13 amino acids. The V gene's germline CDR1 is SGHVS and CDR2 FQNEAQ. The ends lost 5 bases at V and 2 bases at J; junction bases unmatched: 2. The DNA for the CDR3 is TGTGCCAGCAGCGAGGGACAGGCCTACGAGCAGTACTTC. This encodes CASSEGQAYEQYF.

This clone is medium-sized within its sample. The rearrangement joins TRBV6-2 or TRBV6-3 to TRBJ2-7; unclear D gene. Trimming removed 1 base at V and 0 bases at J, with 10 bases between. The CDR3 is made up of 15 amino acids. Germline V gene lookup returns CDR1 MNHEY and CDR2 SVGEGT. As DNA, the CDR3 is TGTGCCAGCAGTTACTTCCAATCCAGCTCCTACGAGCAGTACTTC. This encodes CASSYFQSSSYEQYF.

The J gene is TRBJ2-5, the V gene TRBV4-3, with 13 bases lining up with TRBD2. Germline assignment: CDR1 LGHNA and CDR2 YSLEER. The CDR3 is 15 residues long. V shed 4 bases, J shed 4 bases, and the junction held 3 bases outside the gene matches. Here the CDR3 DNA reads TGCGCCAGCAGCCGCCGGACTAGCGGGAGAGAGACCCAGTACTTC. Protein sequence: CASSRRTSGRETQYF.

This clone was seen once. This sample also contains other DNA sequences that code for the same CDR3. The chain is built from TRBV10-3 and TRBJ1-1, with D possibly matching TRBD1 (5 bases). This CDR3 is 14 amino acids long. Looked up from germline, CDR1 is ENHRY and CDR2 is SYGVKD. Deletions cut 2 bases from V and 0 bases from J, with 7 bases between. CDR3 sequence reads: CAISERGVNTEAFF. CDR3 sequence (DNA): TGTGCCATCAGTGAGCGGGGCGTGAACACTGAAGCTTTCTTT.